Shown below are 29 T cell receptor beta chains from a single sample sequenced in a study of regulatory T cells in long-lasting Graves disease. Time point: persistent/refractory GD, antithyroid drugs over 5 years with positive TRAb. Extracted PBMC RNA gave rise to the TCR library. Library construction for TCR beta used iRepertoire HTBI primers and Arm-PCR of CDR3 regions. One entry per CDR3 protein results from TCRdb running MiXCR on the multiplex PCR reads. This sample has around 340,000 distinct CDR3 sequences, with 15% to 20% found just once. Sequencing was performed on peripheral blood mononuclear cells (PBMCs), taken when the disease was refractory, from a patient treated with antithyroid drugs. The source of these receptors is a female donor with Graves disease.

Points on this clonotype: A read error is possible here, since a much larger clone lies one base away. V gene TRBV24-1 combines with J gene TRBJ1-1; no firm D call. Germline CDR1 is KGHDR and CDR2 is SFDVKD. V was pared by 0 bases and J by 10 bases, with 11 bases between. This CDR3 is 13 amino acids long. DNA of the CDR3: TGTGCCACCAGTGATTTGGTTCGGGGTGGAGCTTTCTTT. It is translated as CATSDLVRGGAFF.

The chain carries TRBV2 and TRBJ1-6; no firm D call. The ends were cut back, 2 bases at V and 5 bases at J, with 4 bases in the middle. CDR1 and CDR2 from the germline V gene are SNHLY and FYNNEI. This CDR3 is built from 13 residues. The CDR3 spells CASSEFHNSPLHF. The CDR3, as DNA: TGTGCCAGCAGTGAATTCCATAATTCACCCCTCCACTTT.

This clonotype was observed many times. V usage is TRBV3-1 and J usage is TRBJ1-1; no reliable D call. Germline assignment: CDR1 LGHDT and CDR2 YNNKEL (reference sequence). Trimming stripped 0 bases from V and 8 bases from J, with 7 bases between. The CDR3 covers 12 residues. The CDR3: CASSQDVGEAFF. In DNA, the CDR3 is TGTGCCAGCAGCCAAGATGTGGGGGAAGCTTTCTTT.

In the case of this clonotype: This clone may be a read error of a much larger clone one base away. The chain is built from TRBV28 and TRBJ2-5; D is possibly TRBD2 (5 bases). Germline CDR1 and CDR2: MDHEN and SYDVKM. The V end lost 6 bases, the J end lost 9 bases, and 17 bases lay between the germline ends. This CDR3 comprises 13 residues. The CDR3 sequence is CASSPPVLEAQYF. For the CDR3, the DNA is TGTGCCAGCAGCCCGCCGGTTTTGGAGGCCCAGTACTTC.

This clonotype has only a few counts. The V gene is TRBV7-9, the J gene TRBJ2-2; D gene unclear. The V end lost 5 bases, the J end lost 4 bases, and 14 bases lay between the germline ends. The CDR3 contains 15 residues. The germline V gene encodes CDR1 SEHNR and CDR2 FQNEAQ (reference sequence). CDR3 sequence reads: CASSHPGGGTGELFF. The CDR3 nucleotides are TGTGCCAGCAGCCACCCCGGCGGTGGCACCGGGGAGCTGTTTTTT.

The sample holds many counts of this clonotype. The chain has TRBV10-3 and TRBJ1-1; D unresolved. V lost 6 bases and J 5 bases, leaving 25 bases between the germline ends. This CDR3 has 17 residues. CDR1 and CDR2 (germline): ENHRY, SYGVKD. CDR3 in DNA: TGTGCCATCAGCGAGAGGCCCCGCAACCCACTGGGGACTGAAGCTTTCTTT. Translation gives CAISERPRNPLGTEAFF.

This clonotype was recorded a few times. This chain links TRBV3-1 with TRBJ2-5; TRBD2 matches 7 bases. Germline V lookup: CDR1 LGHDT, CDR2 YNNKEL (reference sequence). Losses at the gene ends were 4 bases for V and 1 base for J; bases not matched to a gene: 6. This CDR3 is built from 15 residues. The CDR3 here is CASSPDSGSQETQYF. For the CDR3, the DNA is TGTGCCAGCAGCCCAGATAGCGGGTCCCAAGAGACCCAGTACTTC.

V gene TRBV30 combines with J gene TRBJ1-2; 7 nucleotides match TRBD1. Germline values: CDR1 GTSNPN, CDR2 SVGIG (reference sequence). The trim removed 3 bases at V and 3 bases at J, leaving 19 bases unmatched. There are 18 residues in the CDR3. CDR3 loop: CAWSDLGPWSGGDYGYTF. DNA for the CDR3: TGTGCCTGGAGCGATCTGGGACCCTGGTCAGGGGGAGACTATGGCTACACCTTC.

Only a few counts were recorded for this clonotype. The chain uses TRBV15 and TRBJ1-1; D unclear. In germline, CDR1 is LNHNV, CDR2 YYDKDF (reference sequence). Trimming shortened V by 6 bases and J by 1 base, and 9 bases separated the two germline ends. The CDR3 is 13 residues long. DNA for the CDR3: TGTGCCACCAGTCAACGGGAGAACACTGAAGCTTTCTTT. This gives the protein CATSQRENTEAFF.

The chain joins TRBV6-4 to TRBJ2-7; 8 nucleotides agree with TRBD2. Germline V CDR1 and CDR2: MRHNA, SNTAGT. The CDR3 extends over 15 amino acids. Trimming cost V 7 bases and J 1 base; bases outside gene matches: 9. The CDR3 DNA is TGTGCCAGCACTATCGGGGGGGGGGCGTCCTACGAGCAGTACTTC. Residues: CASTIGGGASYEQYF.

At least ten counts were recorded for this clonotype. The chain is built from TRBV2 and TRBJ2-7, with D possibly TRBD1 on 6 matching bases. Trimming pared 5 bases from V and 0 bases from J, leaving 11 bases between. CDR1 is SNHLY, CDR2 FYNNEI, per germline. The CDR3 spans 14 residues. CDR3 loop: CASSTEGGSYEQYF. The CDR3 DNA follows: TGTGCCAGCAGTACCGAAGGGGGCTCCTACGAGCAGTACTTC.

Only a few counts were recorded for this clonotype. The DNA for the CDR3 is TGCGCCAGCAGCTTCACGGGGGGGGATTCACCCCTCCACTTT. This encodes CASSFTGGDSPLHF. The genes are TRBV5-1 and TRBJ1-6; D is possibly TRBD1 (5 bases). The germline V gene encodes CDR1 SGHRS and CDR2 YFSETQ. Trimming took off 2 bases at V and 8 bases at J, with 11 bases between the two ends. There are 14 residues in the CDR3.

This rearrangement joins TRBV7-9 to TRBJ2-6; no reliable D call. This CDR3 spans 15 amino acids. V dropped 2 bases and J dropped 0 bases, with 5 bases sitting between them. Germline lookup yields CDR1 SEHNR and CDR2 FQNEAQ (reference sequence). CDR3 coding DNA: TGTGCCAGCAGCTTAAGCCACTCTGGGGCCAACGTCCTGACTTTC. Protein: CASSLSHSGANVLTF.

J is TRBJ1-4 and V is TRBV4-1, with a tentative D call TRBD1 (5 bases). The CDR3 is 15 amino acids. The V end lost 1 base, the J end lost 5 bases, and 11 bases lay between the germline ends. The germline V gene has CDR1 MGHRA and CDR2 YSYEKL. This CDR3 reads CASSQVGTANEKLFF. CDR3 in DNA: TGCGCCAGCAGCCAAGTAGGGACTGCCAATGAAAAACTGTTTTTT.

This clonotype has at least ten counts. This CDR3 is CASSLWRDSRGYTF. The CDR3 bases are TGTGCCAGCAGTTTGTGGAGGGACAGTCGGGGCTACACCTTC. The chain recombines TRBV28 with TRBJ1-2, with 7 bases that match TRBD1. The germline V gene encodes CDR1 MDHEN and CDR2 SYDVKM. There are 14 residues in the CDR3. J was trimmed by 8 bases and V by 3 bases; bases with no gene match: 9.

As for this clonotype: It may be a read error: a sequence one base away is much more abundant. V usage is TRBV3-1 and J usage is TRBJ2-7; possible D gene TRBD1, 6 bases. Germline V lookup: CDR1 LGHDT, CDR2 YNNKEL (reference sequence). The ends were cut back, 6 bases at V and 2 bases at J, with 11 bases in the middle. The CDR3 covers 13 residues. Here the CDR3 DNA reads TGTGCCAGCAGGCTTACAGGGCCCTACGAGCAGTACTTC. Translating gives CASRLTGPYEQYF.

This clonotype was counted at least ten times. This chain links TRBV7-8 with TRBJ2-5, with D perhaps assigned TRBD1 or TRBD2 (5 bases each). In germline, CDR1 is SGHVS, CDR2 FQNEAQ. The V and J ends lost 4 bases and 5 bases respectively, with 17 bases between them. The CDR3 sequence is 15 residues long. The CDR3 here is CASSYLLGPGETQYF. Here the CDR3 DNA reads TGTGCCAGCAGCTATCTCCTGGGACCAGGGGAGACCCAGTACTTC. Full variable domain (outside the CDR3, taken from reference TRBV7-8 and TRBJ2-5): GAGVSQSPRYKVAKRGQDVALRCDPISGHVSLFWYQQALGQGPEFLTYFQNEAQLDKSGLPSDRFFAERPEGSVSTLKIQRTQQEDSAVYLCASSYLLGPGETQYFGPGTRLLVL.

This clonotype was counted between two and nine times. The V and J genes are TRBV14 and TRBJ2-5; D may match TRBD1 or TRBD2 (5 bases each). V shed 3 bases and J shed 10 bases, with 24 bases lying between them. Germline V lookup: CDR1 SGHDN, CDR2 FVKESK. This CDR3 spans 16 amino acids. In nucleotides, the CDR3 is TGTGCCAGCAGCCAGTGGGACCGACTCAGAGTGAGGGACCAGTACTTC. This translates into CASSQWDRLRVRDQYF.

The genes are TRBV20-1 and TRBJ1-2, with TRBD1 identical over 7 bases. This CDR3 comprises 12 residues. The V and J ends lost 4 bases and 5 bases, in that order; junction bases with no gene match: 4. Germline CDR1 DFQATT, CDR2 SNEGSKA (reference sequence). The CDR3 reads CSAIRQGYGYTF. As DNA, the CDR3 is TGCAGTGCTATCAGACAGGGATATGGCTACACCTTC.

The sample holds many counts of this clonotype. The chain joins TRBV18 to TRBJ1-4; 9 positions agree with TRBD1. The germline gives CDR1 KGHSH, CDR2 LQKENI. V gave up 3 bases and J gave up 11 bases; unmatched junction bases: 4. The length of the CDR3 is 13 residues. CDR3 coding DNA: TGTGCCAGCTCACCGGACAGGGGAAGGAAACTGTTTTTT. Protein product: CASSPDRGRKLFF.

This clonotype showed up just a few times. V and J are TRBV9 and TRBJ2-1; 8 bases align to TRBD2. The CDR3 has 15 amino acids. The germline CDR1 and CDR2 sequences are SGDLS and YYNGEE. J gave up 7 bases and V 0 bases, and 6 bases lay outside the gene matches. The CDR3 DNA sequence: TGTGCCAGCAGCGTAGCAAGCGGGGGAAGGAATGAGCAGTTCTTC. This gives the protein CASSVASGGRNEQFF. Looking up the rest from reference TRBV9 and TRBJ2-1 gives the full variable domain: DSGVTQTPKHLITATGQRVTLRCSPRSGDLSVYWYQQSLDQGLQFLIQYYNGEERAKGNILERFSAQQFPDLHSELNLSSLELGDSALYFCASSVASGGRNEQFFGPGTRLTVL.

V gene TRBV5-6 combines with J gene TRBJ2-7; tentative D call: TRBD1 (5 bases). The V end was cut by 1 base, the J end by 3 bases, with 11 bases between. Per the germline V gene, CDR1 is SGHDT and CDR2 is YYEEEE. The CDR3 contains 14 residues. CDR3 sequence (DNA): TGTGCCAGCAGCTTGTTCGGACAAAACTACGAGCAGTACTTC. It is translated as CASSLFGQNYEQYF.

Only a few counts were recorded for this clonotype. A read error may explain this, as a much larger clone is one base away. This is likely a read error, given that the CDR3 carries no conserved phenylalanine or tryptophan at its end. The CDR3 nucleotides read TGCAGTGCTAGTCGGGACCCTACCATGAACACTGAAGCTTTCCTT. Translating it yields CSASRDPTMNTEAFL. This chain connects TRBV20-1 to TRBJ1-1; tentative D call: TRBD1 (5 bases). The V gene's germline CDR1 is DFQATT and CDR2 SNEGSKA (reference sequence). V lost 3 bases to trimming and J lost 0 bases, with 14 bases between them. The CDR3 covers 15 residues.

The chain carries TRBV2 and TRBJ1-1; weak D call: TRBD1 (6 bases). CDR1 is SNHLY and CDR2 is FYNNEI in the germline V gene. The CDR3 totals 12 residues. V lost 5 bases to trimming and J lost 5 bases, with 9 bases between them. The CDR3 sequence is CASSKGGTEAFF. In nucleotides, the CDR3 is TGTGCCAGCAGTAAGGGGGGTACTGAAGCTTTCTTT.

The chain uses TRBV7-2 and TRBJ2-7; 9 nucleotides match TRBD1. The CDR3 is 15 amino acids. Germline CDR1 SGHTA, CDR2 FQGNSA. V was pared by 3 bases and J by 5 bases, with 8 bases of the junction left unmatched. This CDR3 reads CASSLDRGKGHEQYF. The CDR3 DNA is TGTGCCAGCAGCTTGGACAGGGGAAAGGGGCACGAGCAGTACTTC.

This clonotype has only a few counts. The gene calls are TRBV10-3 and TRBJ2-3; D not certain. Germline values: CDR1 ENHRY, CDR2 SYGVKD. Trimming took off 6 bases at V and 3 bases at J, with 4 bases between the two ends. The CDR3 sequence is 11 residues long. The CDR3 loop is CAIRVTDTQYF. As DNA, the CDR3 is TGTGCCATCAGGGTGACAGATACGCAGTATTTT.

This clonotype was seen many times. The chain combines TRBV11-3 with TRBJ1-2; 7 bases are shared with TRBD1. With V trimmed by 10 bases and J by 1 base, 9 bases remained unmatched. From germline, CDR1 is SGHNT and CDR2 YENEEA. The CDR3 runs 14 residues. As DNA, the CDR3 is TGTGCCACCCCCACAGGGGATCTTAACTATGGCTACACCTTC. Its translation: CATPTGDLNYGYTF.

The CDR3 region has the DNA TGTGCCAGCAGTTACAGGGTTGGCAATCAGCCCCAGCATTTT. As protein: CASSYRVGNQPQHF. The rearrangement uses TRBV12-3 or TRBV12-4 and TRBJ1-5; tentative D call: TRBD1 (6 bases). Trimming shortened V by 4 bases and J by 2 bases, and 9 bases separated the two germline ends. CDR3 length: 14 amino acids.

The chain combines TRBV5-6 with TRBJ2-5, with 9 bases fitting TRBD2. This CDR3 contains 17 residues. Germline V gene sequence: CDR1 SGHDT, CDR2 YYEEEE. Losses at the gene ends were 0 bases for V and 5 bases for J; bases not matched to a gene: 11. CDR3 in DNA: TGTGCCAGCAGCTTGGGCGGTTTAGCGGGGGTAGGGGAGACCCAGTACTTC. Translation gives CASSLGGLAGVGETQYF.